The clone carrying this T cell receptor beta chain occurred many times. Its antigen is as yet unknown. The CDR3 sequence is 15 residues long. From germline, CDR1 is SGDLS and CDR2 YYNGEE. V dropped 1 base and J dropped 0 bases, with 8 bases sitting between them. The data derive from a study of human T cells and chemical hapten exposure. Study overall: In the sensitization step, 2% DPC was placed on around 2 cm by around 2 cm of upper inner arm skin. Study observations and caveats: TCRs at a frequency above 1 in 1000 stayed unchanged with DPC sensitization.

What the library attached to individual cDNA molecules were unique molecular identifiers. MiXCR, applied by TCRdb to the RACE reads, yields one record per CDR3 protein. The sample holds 60,000 to 75,000 distinct CDR3 sequences, around 7% seen once. Specified time point: pre-sensitization, week 0. Treatment of the sample: therapeutic diphenylcyclopropenone sensitization with weekly scalp DPC. Non-pregnant alopecia patients aged 18 to 70, suitable for DPC therapy. The rearrangement joins TRBV9 to TRBJ2-1; D gene ambiguous. The sequenced sample was whole blood, obtained in connection with sensitization to the hapten diphenylcyclopropenone (DPC). The origin of this receptor is a woman aged 25-40 years with alopecia areata. Some clones in this sample may be carry-over from other donors' samples. CDR3 nucleotide sequence: TGTGCCAGCAGCGTACTTTCCATCTCCTACAATGAGCAGTTCTTC. Translating gives CASSVLSISYNEQFF.